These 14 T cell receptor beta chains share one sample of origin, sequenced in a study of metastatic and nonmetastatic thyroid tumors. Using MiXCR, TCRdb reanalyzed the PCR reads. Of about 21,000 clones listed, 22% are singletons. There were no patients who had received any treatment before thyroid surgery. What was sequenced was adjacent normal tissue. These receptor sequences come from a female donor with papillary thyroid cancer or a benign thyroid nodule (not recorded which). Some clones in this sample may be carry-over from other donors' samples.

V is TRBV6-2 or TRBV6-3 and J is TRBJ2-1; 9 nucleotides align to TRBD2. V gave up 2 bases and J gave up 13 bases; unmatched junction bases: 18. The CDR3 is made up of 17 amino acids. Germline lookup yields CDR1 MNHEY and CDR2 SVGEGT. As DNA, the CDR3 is TGTGCCAGCAGTTACCGTCTAGCGGGACTTCGGGCCGAGCGACAGTTCTTC. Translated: CASSYRLAGLRAERQFF.

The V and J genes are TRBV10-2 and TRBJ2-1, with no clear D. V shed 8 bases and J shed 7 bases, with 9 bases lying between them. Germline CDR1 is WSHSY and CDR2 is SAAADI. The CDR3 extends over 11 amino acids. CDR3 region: CASRHGNEQFF. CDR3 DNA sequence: TGCGCCAGCCGACACGGGAATGAGCAGTTCTTC.

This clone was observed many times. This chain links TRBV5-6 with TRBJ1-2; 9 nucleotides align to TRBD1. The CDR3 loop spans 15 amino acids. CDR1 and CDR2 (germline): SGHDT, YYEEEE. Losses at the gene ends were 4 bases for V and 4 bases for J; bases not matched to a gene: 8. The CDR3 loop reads CASSSTPDRGYGYTF. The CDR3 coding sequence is TGTGCCAGCAGCAGCACCCCGGACAGGGGCTATGGCTACACCTTC.

CDR3 in DNA: TGCAGTGCTAGAGCGACCCTAGCGGGAGACGCAGATACGCAGTATTTT. Protein product: CSARATLAGDADTQYF. The chain recombines TRBV20-1 with TRBJ2-3, with TRBD2 identical over 10 bases. The CDR3 length is 16 residues. Trimming removed 1 base from V and 4 bases from J; junction bases left unmatched: 8. CDR1 and CDR2 from the germline V gene are DFQATT and SNEGSKA (reference sequence).

The DNA of the CDR3 is TGCGCCAGCAGCCAAGGGGCGGACAGGGCGACCTATGGCTACACCTTC. It is translated as CASSQGADRATYGYTF. V and J are TRBV4-1 and TRBJ1-2; TRBD1 matches at 8 bases. The CDR3 sequence is 16 residues long. V shed 1 base, J shed 4 bases, and the junction held 8 bases outside the gene matches. Germline V gene data show CDR1 as MGHRA and CDR2 as YSYEKL.

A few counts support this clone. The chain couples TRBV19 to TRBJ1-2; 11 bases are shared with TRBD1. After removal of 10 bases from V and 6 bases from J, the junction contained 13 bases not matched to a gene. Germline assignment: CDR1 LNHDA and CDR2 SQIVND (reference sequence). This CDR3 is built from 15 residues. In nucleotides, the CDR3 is TGTGCCATCCTGGTGGGGACAGGGGGGAGAGATGGCTACACCTTC. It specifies CAILVGTGGRDGYTF.

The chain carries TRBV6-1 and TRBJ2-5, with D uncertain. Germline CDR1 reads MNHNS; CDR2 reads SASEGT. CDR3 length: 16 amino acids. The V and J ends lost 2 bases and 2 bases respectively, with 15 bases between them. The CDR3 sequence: CASSEKRTVSQETQYF. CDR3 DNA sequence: TGTGCCAGCAGTGAAAAGAGAACAGTTTCACAAGAGACCCAGTACTTC.

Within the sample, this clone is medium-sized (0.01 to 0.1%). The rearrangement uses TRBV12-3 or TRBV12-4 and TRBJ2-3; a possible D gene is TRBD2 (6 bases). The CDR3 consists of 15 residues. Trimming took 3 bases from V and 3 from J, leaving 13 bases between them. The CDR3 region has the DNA TGTGCCAGCAGTTTGGGACTCAGCTCAACAGATACGCAGTATTTT. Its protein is CASSLGLSSTDTQYF.

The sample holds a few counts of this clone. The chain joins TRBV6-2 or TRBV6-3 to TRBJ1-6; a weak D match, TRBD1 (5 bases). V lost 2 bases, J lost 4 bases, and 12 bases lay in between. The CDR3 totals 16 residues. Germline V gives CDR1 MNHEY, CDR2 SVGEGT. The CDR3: CASSYPQGGYNSPLHF. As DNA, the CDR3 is TGTGCCAGCAGTTACCCCCAGGGCGGATATAATTCACCCCTCCACTTT.

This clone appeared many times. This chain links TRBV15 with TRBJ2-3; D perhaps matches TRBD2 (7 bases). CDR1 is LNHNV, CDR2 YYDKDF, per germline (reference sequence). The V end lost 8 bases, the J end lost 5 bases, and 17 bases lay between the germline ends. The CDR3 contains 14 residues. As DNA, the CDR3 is TGTGCCACCTCCCAAGGGGGGGATGGAGATACGCAGTATTTT. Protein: CATSQGGDGDTQYF.

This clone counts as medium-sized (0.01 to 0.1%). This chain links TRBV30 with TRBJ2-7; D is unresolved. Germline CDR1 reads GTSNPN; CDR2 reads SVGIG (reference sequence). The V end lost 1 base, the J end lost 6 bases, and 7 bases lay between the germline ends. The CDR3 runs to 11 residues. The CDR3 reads CAWSESTEQYF. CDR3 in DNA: TGTGCCTGGAGTGAAAGTACCGAGCAGTACTTC.

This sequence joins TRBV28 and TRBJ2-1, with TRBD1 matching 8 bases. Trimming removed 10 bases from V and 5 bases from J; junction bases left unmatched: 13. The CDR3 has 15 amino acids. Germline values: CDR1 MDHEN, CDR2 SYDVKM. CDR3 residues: CAICIGRGLHNEQFF. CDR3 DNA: TGTGCCATCTGTATAGGCAGGGGGCTCCACAATGAGCAGTTCTTC.

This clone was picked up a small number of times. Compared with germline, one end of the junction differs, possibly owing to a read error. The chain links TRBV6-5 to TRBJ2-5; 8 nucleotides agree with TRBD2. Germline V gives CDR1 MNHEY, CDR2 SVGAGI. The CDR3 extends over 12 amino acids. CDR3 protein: CASSYLGSGAVF. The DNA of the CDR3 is TGTGCCAGCAGTTACCTAGGTAGCGGGGCCGTTTTC.

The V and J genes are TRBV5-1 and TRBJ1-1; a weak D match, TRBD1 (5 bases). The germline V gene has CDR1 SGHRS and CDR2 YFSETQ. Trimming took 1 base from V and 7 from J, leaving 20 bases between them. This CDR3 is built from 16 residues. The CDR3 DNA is TGCGCCAGCAGCTTGAGGGCGGGGATGGGGGTGTGTGAAGCTTTCTTT. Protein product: CASSLRAGMGVCEAFF.